Below, 17 T cell receptor beta chains from the same sample are listed, as sequenced in a study of T cells in localized non-small cell lung cancer. Clones were sequenced by immunoSEQ multiplex PCR, and TCRdb holds only the in-frame ones, with some missing. The sample lists around 34,000 clones; 93% were seen once. Sequenced here: peripheral blood, sampled before any cancer treatment. The receptors stem from a female donor older than 55 with stage I lung adenocarcinoma.

J is TRBJ1-5 and V is TRBV9; 7 bases align to TRBD1. The junction had 10 bases not matched to a gene; V was cut back by 4 bases and J by 9 bases. CDR1 SGDLS and CDR2 YYNGEE come from the germline V gene. The CDR3 sequence is 14 residues long. CDR3 loop: CASSSTGDLGPQHF. CDR3 bases: TGTGCCAGCAGCAGCACAGGGGACCTAGGGCCCCAGCATTTT.

The chain joins TRBV7-2 to TRBJ2-1, with D unclear. There are 14 residues in the CDR3. CDR1 is SGHTA and CDR2 is FQGNSA in the germline V gene. Trimming cost V 1 base and J 5 bases, with 9 bases left between them. CDR3 coding DNA: TGTGCCAGCAGCTTAGGGGCTATAGACAATGAGCAGTTCTTC. This codes for CASSLGAIDNEQFF.

The gene calls are TRBV5-4 and TRBJ2-5; no clear D gene. Per germline, CDR1 SGHNT and CDR2 YYREEE (reference sequence). Between the trimmed V and J ends, which lost 4 bases and 5 bases, there was a span of 9 bases. The CDR3 sequence is 12 residues long. Here the CDR3 reads CASSAGRETQYF. The CDR3 nucleotides are TGTGCCAGCAGCGCTGGACGGGAGACCCAGTACTTC.

The rearrangement joins TRBV5-6 to TRBJ2-7, with no clear D. With 2 bases removed from V and 3 bases from J, the gap between germline ends came to 15 bases. Germline CDR1 SGHDT, CDR2 YYEEEE. This CDR3 spans 15 amino acids. CDR3 loop: CASSFMSSPLYEQYV. CDR3 in DNA: TGTGCCAGCAGCTTTATGTCGTCACCACTCTACGAGCAGTACGTC.

V and J are TRBV6-5 and TRBJ1-1; 7 positions agree with TRBD1. The CDR3 has 14 residues. V shed 5 bases, J shed 2 bases, and the junction held 5 bases outside the gene matches. CDR1 is MNHEY, CDR2 SVGAGI, per germline. CDR3 bases: TGTGCCAGCAGTCCACAGGGGCCTAACACTGAAGCTTTCTTT. It is translated as CASSPQGPNTEAFF.

This clone was detected only a few times. This chain links TRBV5-1 with TRBJ1-4, with D maybe TRBD1 (6 bases). Per germline, CDR1 SGHRS and CDR2 YFSETQ. Trimming left V 4 bases short and J 5 bases short, with 18 bases between. The CDR3 has 16 residues. For the CDR3, the DNA is TGCGCCAGCAGCCCGTGGGACATCGGGAAGAATGAAAAACTGTTTTTT. This encodes CASSPWDIGKNEKLFF.

The gene calls are TRBV4-3 and TRBJ2-6; D is undetermined. The germline gives CDR1 LGHNA, CDR2 YSLEER. Trimming removed 0 bases at V and 0 bases at J, with 15 bases between. The CDR3 consists of 19 residues. CDR3 in amino acids: CASSQEVAGTISGANVLTF. CDR3 bases: TGCGCCAGCAGCCAAGAGGTGGCAGGAACAATCTCTGGGGCCAACGTCCTGACTTTC.

The gene calls are TRBV7-2 and TRBJ2-3, with D possibly TRBD2 on 5 matching bases. The germline gives CDR1 SGHTA, CDR2 FQGNSA. V was clipped by 6 bases and J by 2 bases, with 6 bases between them. This CDR3 has 12 residues. CDR3 residues: CASRGDTDTQYF. The CDR3 coding sequence is TGTGCCAGCAGGGGAGACACAGATACGCAGTATTTT.

The chain couples TRBV18 to TRBJ2-7, with 9 positions matching TRBD1. The CDR3 loop spans 15 amino acids. Unmatched junction bases numbered 7, after V lost 3 bases and J lost 4 bases. Germline loops: CDR1 KGHSH, CDR2 LQKENI. The CDR3 nucleotides read TGTGCCAGCTCACCGGGACAGGGATCTACTTACGAGCAGTACTTC. Translation gives CASSPGQGSTYEQYF.

The chain combines TRBV7-2 with TRBJ2-1; 7 bases map to TRBD2. V shed 2 bases and J 3 bases; nucleotides not matched to a gene: 7. This CDR3 has 16 residues. CDR1 SGHTA and CDR2 FQGNSA come from the germline V gene. The CDR3 DNA reads TGTGCCAGCAGCTTATCCGGCGGGAGTGGCTACAATGAGCAGTTCTTC. Residues: CASSLSGGSGYNEQFF. The whole variable domain, remainder taken from reference TRBV7-2 and TRBJ2-1, is GAGVSQSPSNKVTEKGKDVELRCDPISGHTALYWYRQSLGQGLEFLIYFQGNSAPDKSGLPSDRFSAERTGGSVSTLTIQRTQQEDSAVYLCASSLSGGSGYNEQFFGPGTRLTVL.

The J gene is TRBJ1-1, the V gene TRBV29-1, with TRBD1 as a possible D gene (5 bases). Looked up from germline, CDR1 is SQVTM and CDR2 is ANQGSEA. This CDR3 is built from 12 residues. V was clipped by 7 bases and J by 3 bases, with 12 bases between them. CDR3 in DNA: TGCAGCGCCCGACGGGGGTACACTGAAGCTTTCTTT. This gives the protein CSARRGYTEAFF.

The chain uses TRBV7-9 and TRBJ2-7, with 7 positions matching TRBD1. With V trimmed by 5 bases and J by 5 bases, 6 bases remained unmatched. Germline-derived CDR1 and CDR2 are SEHNR and FQNEAQ (reference sequence). The CDR3 loop spans 13 amino acids. The CDR3, as DNA: TGTGCCAGCAGCCGTGGGACAGCGAACGAGCAGTACGTC. This encodes CASSRGTANEQYV.

V and J are TRBV5-4 and TRBJ2-6, with TRBD1 matching over 7 bases. CDR3 length: 17 residues. Germline V gives CDR1 SGHNT, CDR2 YYREEE (reference sequence). V gave up 1 base and J gave up 0 bases; unmatched junction bases: 4. CDR3 in amino acids: CASSLTDRSSGANVLTF. CDR3 DNA: TGTGCCAGCAGCTTGACGGACAGGAGCTCTGGGGCCAACGTCCTGACTTTC.

This sequence joins TRBV30 and TRBJ2-6; D gene ambiguous. The V gene's germline CDR1 is GTSNPN and CDR2 SVGIG (reference sequence). CDR3 length: 12 residues. Trimming shortened V by 5 bases and J by 2 bases, and 4 bases separated the two germline ends. This chain's CDR3 is CAWGAGANVLTF. CDR3 coding DNA: TGTGCCTGGGGGGCTGGGGCCAACGTCCTGACTTTC. The entire variable domain, with the rest obtained from reference TRBV30 and TRBJ2-6, is as follows: SQTIHQWPATLVQPVGSPLSLECTVEGTSNPNLYWYRQAAGRGLQLLFYSVGIGQISSEVPQNLSASRPQDRQFILSSKKLLLSDSGFYLCAWGAGANVLTFGAGSRLTVL.

Of note for this clone: One junction end does not reproduce the germline sequence, and a read error may be involved. The chain employs TRBV5-6 and TRBJ2-6, with TRBD1 as a possible D gene (6 bases). Germline CDR1 reads SGHDT; CDR2 reads YYEEEE. The CDR3 consists of 15 residues. The CDR3 loop is CASSGGLSEANVLTF. The CDR3 DNA follows: TGTGCCAGCAGCGGGGGCCTCTCTGAGGCCAACGTCCTGACTTTC.

The rearrangement joins TRBV7-2 to TRBJ1-6, with D unclear. Trimming removed 8 bases from V and 7 bases from J, with 15 bases in between. The V gene's germline CDR1 is SGHTA and CDR2 FQGNSA. The CDR3 runs to 14 residues. CDR3 region: CASGSGQRNSPLHF. DNA of the CDR3: TGTGCCAGCGGGTCGGGTCAGAGAAATTCACCCCTCCACTTT.

V gene TRBV27 combines with J gene TRBJ1-1; 7 bases agree with TRBD1. The CDR3 consists of 13 residues. V lost 7 bases and J lost 4; bases outside the gene matches: 6. The germline V gene encodes CDR1 MNHEY and CDR2 SMNVEV (reference sequence). CDR3 DNA: TGTGCCAGCATCATACAGGGGTCCACTGAAGCTTTCTTT. This gives the protein CASIIQGSTEAFF.